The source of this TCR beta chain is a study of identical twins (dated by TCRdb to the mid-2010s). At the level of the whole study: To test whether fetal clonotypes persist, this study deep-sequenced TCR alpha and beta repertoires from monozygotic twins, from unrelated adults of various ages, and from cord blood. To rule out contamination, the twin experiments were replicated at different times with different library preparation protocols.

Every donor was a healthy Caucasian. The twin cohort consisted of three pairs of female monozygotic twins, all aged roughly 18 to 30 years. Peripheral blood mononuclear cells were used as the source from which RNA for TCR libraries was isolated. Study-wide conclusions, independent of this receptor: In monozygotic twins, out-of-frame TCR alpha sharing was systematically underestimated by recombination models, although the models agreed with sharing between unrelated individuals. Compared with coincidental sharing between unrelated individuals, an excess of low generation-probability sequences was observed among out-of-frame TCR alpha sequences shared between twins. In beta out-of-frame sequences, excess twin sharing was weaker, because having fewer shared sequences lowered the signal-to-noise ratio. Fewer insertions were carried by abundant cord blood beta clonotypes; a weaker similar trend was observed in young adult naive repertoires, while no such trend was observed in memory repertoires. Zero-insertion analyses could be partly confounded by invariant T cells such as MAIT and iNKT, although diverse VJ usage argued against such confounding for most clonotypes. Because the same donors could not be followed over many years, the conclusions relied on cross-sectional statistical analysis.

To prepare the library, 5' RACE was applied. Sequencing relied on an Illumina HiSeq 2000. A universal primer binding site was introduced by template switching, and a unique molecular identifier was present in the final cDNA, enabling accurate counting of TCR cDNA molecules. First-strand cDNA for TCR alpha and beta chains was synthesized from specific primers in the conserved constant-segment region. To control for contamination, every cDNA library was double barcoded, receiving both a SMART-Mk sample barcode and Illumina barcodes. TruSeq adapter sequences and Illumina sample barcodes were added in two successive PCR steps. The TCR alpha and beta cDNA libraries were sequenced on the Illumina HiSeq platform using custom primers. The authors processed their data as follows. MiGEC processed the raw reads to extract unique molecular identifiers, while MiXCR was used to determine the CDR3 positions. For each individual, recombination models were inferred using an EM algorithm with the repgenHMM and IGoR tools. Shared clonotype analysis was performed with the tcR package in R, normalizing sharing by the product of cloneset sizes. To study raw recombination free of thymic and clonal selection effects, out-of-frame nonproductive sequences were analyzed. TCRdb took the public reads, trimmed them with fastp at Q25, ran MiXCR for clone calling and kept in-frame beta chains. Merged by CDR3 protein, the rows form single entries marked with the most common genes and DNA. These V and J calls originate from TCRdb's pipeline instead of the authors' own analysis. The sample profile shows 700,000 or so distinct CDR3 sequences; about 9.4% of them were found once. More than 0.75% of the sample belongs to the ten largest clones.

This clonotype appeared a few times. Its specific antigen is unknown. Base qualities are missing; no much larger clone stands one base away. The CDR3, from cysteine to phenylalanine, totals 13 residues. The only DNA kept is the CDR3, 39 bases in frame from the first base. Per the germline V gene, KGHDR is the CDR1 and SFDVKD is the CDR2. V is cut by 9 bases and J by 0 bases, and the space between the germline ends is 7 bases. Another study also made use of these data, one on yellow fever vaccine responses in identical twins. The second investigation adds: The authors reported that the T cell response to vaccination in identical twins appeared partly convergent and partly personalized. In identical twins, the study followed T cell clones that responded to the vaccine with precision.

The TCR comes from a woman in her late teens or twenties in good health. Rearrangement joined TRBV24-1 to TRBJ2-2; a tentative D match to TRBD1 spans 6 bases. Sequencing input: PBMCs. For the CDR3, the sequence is CATWGPNTGELFF. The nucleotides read TGTGCCACCTGGGGGCCGAACACCGGGGAGCTGTTTTTT.